This T cell receptor beta chain was sequenced for a study of T cell responses to AZD1222 COVID-19 vaccine. Study observations and caveats: Only a handful of AZD1222 recipients, roughly 6 in all, had baseline seropositivity. None of the repertoires were sampled until the peak T cell response had passed. The reported proportion of spike-specific TCRs targeting unmutated variant regions was nearly half.

Remarks on this clone: Its antigen remains unidentified.

In germline, CDR1 is LNHDA, CDR2 SQIVND (reference sequence). The CDR3 runs 14 residues. V trimming: 6 bases; J trimming: 3 bases; junction bases outside the gene matches: 7. The assay was immunoSEQ multiplex PCR, and TCRdb's table has in-frame clones only and misses some. The sample includes about 190,000 clones, roughly 93% of them seen just once. This chain joins TRBV19 and TRBJ1-2; 7 nucleotides align to TRBD1. This receptor was identified in an adult in good health. The sequenced sample was peripheral blood, obtained on day 0 of AZD1222 vaccination. The CDR3 coding sequence is TGTGCCAGTAGGATCTCCGGGACAGACTATGGCTACACCTTC. Protein sequence: CASRISGTDYGYTF.